Listed here is a single T cell receptor (beta chain). As yet, its antigen is unknown. The PCR had 60 Vbeta and 13 Jbeta primers. Generated by immunoSEQ multiplex PCR, the TCRdb table keeps only in-frame clones and is missing some. In the table there are roughly 140,000 clones, around 83% of which are singletons. CDR3 size: 14 residues. Between the trimmed V and J ends, which lost 0 bases and 9 bases, there was a span of 12 bases. The germline V gene has CDR1 MGHRA and CDR2 YSYEKL. The sample belongs to a study of cytomegalovirus exposure and HLA in healthy donors. Whole-study results and caveats: At a 0.05 false discovery rate, a later analysis found 16,951 TCR beta sequences to be associated with HLA alleles.

Input material: PBMCs. This clonotype was obtained from a man aged 35 to 55 in good health and CMV-seropositive. This chain joins TRBV4-1 and TRBJ1-5; maybe TRBD1 (5 bases). CDR3 sequence reads: CASSQDRQGLPQHF. In nucleotides, the CDR3 is TGCGCCAGCAGCCAAGATCGGCAGGGTTTGCCCCAGCATTTT.